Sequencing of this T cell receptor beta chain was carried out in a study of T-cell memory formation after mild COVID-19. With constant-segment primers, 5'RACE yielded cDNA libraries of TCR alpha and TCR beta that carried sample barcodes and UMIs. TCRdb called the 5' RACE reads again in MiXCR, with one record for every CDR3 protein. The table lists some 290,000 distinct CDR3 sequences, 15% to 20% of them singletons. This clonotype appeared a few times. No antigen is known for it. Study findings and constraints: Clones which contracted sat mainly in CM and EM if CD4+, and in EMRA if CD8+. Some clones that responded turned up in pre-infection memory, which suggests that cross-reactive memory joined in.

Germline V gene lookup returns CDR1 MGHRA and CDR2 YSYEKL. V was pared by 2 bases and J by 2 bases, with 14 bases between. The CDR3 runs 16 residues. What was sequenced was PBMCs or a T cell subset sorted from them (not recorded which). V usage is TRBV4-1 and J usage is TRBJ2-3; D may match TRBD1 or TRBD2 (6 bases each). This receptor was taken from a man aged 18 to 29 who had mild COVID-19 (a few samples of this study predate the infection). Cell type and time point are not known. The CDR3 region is CASSQIGRGPTDTQYF. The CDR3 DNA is TGCGCCAGCAGCCAAATTGGACGGGGGCCCACAGATACGCAGTATTTT.